These T cell receptor beta chains were read from a single sample in a study of shared clonotypes between healthy human individuals. Data came from immunoSEQ multiplex PCR; TCRdb stores just in-frame clones and leaves some out. In the table there are about 2,500,000 clones, approximately 92% of which are singletons. Sequenced: naive CD4+ T cells sorted from blood. The receptors were gathered from a man between 18 and 29 years old in good health. CDR3s include the opening cysteine and the closing phenylalanine or tryptophan. Each record gives: D gene, V gene, J gene, clone size, CDR3 DNA, CDR3 protein. D genes are given only for firm matches. The size entry is marked missing in some rows and otherwise reads once, few, many or a size class.

.	TRBV6-5	TRBJ1-3	.	TGTGCCAGCAGTTACAGAGGGGACCCTGGAAACACCATATATTTT	CASSYRGDPGNTIYF
.	TRBV27	TRBJ1-6	.	TGTGCCAGCAGTTTCTCGGGGGATAATTCACCCCTCCACTTT	CASSFSGDNSPLHF
TRBD2	TRBV25-1	TRBJ2-5	.	TGTGCCAGCAGTGAATCAGGGCGGGGGGAGACCCAGTACTTC	CASSESGRGETQYF
TRBD1	TRBV5-1	TRBJ1-1	.	TGCGCCAGCAGCTCGGGGGACAGGGCGGGAATTGAAGCTTTCTTT	CASSSGDRAGIEAFF
.	TRBV7-6	TRBJ1-1	.	TGTGCCAGCAGCTTAGGCGGGGGCGTGGGCACTGAAGCTTTCTTT	CASSLGGGVGTEAFF
.	TRBV6-1	TRBJ1-5	.	TGTGCCAGCAGTTTGATAAGGGGATTCAATCAGCCCCAGCATTTT	CASSLIRGFNQPQHF
.	TRBV6-1	TRBJ2-1	once	TGTGCCAGCAGTGAAGACAGCTTAGTCTTC	CASSEDSLVF
TRBD1	TRBV7-3	TRBJ2-7	once	TGTGCCAGCAGCCAGGGACAGGGTCGCACTGAGCAGTACTTC	CASSQGQGRTEQYF
.	TRBV5-4	TRBJ2-7	.	TGTGCCAGCAGCTTGGAGGTGGGTTTCTACGAGCAGTACTTC	CASSLEVGFYEQYF
TRBD2	TRBV5-1	TRBJ2-7	.	TGCGCCAGCAGCTTTGGGACTAGCGGGATTAACGAGCAGTACTTC	CASSFGTSGINEQYF
TRBD1	TRBV15	TRBJ1-2	once	TGTGCCACCAGCAGCCTGACAGGGGGCGCCTATGGCTACACCTTC	CATSSLTGGAYGYTF
TRBD2	TRBV10-3	TRBJ2-7	.	TGTGCCATCAGGGCCGGGGGGGGCGAGCAGTACTTC	CAIRAGGGEQYF
TRBD1	TRBV5-4	TRBJ2-7	.	TGTGCCAGCAGCAACAGGGGCTACGAGCAGTACTTC	CASSNRGYEQYF
.	TRBV30	TRBJ2-1	.	TGTGCCTGGAGTCCGATGACCACGTACAATGAGCAGTTCTTC	CAWSPMTTYNEQFF
.	TRBV25-1	TRBJ1-1	.	TGTGCCAGCCAAGGCCAGGGGAGGACTGAAGCTTTCTTT	CASQGQGRTEAFF
TRBD1	TRBV5-1	TRBJ2-7	.	TGCGCCAGCAGCCAAGGGGGCAGCTACGAGCAGTACTTC	CASSQGGSYEQYF
TRBD2	TRBV10-2	TRBJ2-5	.	TGCGCCAGCAGTGCCCCGGGACTAGCGGGGGCAGAGACCCAGTACTTC	CASSAPGLAGAETQYF
.	TRBV9	TRBJ1-3	.	TGTGCCAGTACAGAAGGCTCTGGAAACACCATATATTTT	CASTEGSGNTIYF
.	TRBV6-5	TRBJ2-7	.	TGTGCCAGCAGTACCCCCCAGGGGAGGATATACGAGCAGTACTTC	CASSTPQGRIYEQYF
TRBD1	TRBV30	TRBJ1-6	few	TGTGCCTGGACCCGGGACAGGGGTGATTCACCCCTCCACTTT	CAWTRDRGDSPLHF
TRBD2	TRBV6-5	TRBJ2-3	.	TGTGCCAGCAGCCGGGAGGTGAGCACAGATACGCAGTATTTT	CASSREVSTDTQYF
.	TRBV18	TRBJ2-7	.	TGTGCCAGCTCAGCCGGCCGGGGATCCTACGAGCAGTACTTC	CASSAGRGSYEQYF
TRBD1	TRBV11-3	TRBJ2-3	.	TGTGCCAGCAGAAATTCCAGGGGGCAGGCAGGACGGGCTAGCACAGATACGCAGTATTTT	CASRNSRGQAGRASTDTQYF
.	TRBV5-1	TRBJ2-5	.	TGCGCCAGCAGCTCGGGGGGCACAGAGACCCAGTACTTC	CASSSGGTETQYF
TRBD2	TRBV6-1	TRBJ2-7	few	TGTGCCAGCAGTGAAGAACTAGCGGGCGCCTACGAGCAGTACTTC	CASSEELAGAYEQYF
.	TRBV19	TRBJ1-5	.	TGTGCCAGTAGTATAGCCGTTTATAGCAATCAGCCCCAGCATTTT	CASSIAVYSNQPQHF
TRBD2	TRBV15	TRBJ2-1	.	TGTGCCACCAGCACCCTAGCGGGAGGGAGGAATGAGCAGTTCTTC	CATSTLAGGRNEQFF
.	TRBV7-2	TRBJ1-2	few	TGTGCCAGCAGCCCGACAGTAATCTATGGCTACACCTTC	CASSPTVIYGYTF
.	TRBV30	TRBJ1-6	once	TGTGCCTGGAGTATACAGACCAATTCACCCCTCCACTTT	CAWSIQTNSPLHF
.	TRBV14	TRBJ1-4	.	TGTGCCAGCAGCCCCCCAGGGAGGGGGACTGAAAAACTGTTTTTT	CASSPPGRGTEKLFF
.	TRBV9	TRBJ2-6	.	TGTGCCAGCAGCGTAATGGGGATTGGGGCCAACGTCCTGACTTTC	CASSVMGIGANVLTF
TRBD2	TRBV10-1	TRBJ2-1	.	TGCGCCAGCAGTGGAGGGACTAGCGGGAACAATGAGCAGTTCTTC	CASSGGTSGNNEQFF
.	TRBV10-3	TRBJ1-1	.	TGTGCCATCAGTGTCTGGGGGTACACTGAAGCTTTCTTT	CAISVWGYTEAFF
TRBD1	TRBV5-6	TRBJ2-3	.	TGTGCCAGCAGCTGGGGTCCGGGACAGGGGGCGCGGATGACAGATACGCAGTATTTT	CASSWGPGQGARMTDTQYF
.	TRBV11-2	TRBJ1-4	.	TGTGCCAGCAGCTCCGCCCAGGGCGGGTTGAAACTGTTTTTT	CASSSAQGGLKLFF